The subject of this entry is one T cell receptor beta chain. Its antigen is as yet unknown. The sample is drawn from a study of T cells after posttransplantation cyclophosphamide. Here immunoSEQ multiplex PCR was the method, and the copy in TCRdb shows in-frame clones only, minus some. Here the sample spans 25,000 to 30,000 clones, roughly 88% being singletons. This related bone marrow graft donor gave peripheral blood on the day of marrow donation. Overall study findings and caveats: Later post-transplant blood repertoires were often dominated by donor CD8+ memory clones. Skin or GI-infiltrating T cells shared few TRB sequences with blood. Recipient CMV seropositivity and CMV reactivation strongly tracked TRB clonality.

What was sequenced was PBMCs. The TCR was taken from a man aged 45-60 years.

The CDR3 DNA is TGTGCCAGCAGTGCCCGACCCCTGGGGACTAGCGGGGGATCTTACAATGAGCAGTTCTTC. Translation: CASSARPLGTSGGSYNEQFF. The V gene is TRBV27, the J gene TRBJ2-1; TRBD2 aligns across 14 bases. The ends lost 5 bases at V and 4 bases at J; junction bases unmatched: 16. Germline CDR1 is MNHEY and CDR2 is SMNVEV (reference sequence). CDR3 length: 20 residues.